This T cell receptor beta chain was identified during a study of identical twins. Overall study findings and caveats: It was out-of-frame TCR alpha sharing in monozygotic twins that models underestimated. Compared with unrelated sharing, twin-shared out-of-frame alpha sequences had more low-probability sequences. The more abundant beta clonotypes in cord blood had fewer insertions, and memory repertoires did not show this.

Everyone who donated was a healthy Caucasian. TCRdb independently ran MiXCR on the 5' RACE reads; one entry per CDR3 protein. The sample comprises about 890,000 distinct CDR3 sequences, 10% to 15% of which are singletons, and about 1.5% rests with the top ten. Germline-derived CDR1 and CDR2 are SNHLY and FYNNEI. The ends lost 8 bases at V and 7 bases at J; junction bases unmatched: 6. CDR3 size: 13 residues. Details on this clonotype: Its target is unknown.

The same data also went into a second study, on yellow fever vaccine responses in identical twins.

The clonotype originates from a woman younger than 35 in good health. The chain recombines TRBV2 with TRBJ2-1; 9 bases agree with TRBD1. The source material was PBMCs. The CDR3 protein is CASGDRASNEQFF. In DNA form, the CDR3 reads TGTGCCAGCGGGGACAGGGCGTCGAATGAGCAGTTCTTC. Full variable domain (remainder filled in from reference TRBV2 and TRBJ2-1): EPEVTQTPSHQVTQMGQEVILRCVPISNHLYFYWYRQILGQKVEFLVSFYNNEISEKSEIFDDQFSVERPDGSNFTLKIRSTKLEDSAMYFCASGDRASNEQFFGPGTRLTVL.